This T cell receptor beta chain emerged from a study of Graves' ophthalmopathy and Graves' hyperthyroidism. Findings of the study overall: The model forecast ophthalmopathy progression, reaching roughly 70% sensitivity and around 72% specificity.

Regarding this clonotype: Its cognate antigen is unknown.

With V trimmed by 3 bases and J by 2 bases, 8 bases remained unmatched. Germline V CDR1 and CDR2: SGHAT, FQNNGV. CDR3 size: 16 residues. For repertoire sequencing, the TCR beta CDR3 regions were amplified from RNA transcripts. Second-round multiplex PCR came after first-round RT-PCR with HTBI primers. Via MiXCR, TCRdb re-called the multiplex PCR reads, giving one row per CDR3 protein. The sample includes 300,000 to 350,000 distinct CDR3 sequences, 15% to 20% of them seen just once. This clonotype originated in an adult man with Graves' ophthalmopathy. What was sequenced was peripheral blood. The chain is built from TRBV11-2 and TRBJ2-7, with TRBD1 matching over 9 bases. As DNA, the CDR3 is TGTGCCAGCAGCTTTTCAGCGGGACAGGGTCCCTACGAGCAGTACTTC. Translation gives CASSFSAGQGPYEQYF. Using reference TRBV11-2 and TRBJ2-7 for the parts outside the CDR3, the full variable domain is EAGVAQSPRYKIIEKRQSVAFWCNPISGHATLYWYQQILGQGPKLLIQFQNNGVVDDSQLPKDRFSAERLKGVDSTLKIQPAKLEDSAVYLCASSFSAGQGPYEQYFGPGTRLTVT.